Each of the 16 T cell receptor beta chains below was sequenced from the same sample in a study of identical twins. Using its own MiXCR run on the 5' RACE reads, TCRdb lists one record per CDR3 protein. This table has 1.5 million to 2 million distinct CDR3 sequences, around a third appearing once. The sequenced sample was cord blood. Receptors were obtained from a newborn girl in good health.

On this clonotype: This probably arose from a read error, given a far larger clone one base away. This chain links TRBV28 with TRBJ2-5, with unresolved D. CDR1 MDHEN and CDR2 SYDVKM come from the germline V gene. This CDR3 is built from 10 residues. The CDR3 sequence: CAGSFETQYF. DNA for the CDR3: TGTGCCGGCAGTTTCGAGACCCAGTACTTC.

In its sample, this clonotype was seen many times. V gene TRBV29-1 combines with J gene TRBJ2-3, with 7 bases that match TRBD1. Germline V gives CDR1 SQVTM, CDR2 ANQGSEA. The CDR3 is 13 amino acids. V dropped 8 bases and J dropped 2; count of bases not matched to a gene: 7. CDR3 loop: CSFHRGNTDTQYF. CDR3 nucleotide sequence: TGCAGCTTTCACAGGGGAAACACAGATACGCAGTATTTT.

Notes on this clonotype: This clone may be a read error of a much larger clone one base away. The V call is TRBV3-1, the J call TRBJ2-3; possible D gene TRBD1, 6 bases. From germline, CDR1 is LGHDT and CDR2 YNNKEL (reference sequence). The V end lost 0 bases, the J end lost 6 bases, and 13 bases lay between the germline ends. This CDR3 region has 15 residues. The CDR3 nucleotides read TGTGCCAGCAGCCAAGATAGCTTGGACAGTGATACGCAGTATTTT. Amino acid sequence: CASSQDSLDSDTQYF.

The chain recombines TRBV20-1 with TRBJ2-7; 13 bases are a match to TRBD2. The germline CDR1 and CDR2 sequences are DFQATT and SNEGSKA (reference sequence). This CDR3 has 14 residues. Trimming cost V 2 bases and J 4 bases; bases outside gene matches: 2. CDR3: CSARTGLAGYEQYF. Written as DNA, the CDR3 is TGCAGTGCTAGAACGGGACTAGCGGGGTACGAGCAGTACTTC.

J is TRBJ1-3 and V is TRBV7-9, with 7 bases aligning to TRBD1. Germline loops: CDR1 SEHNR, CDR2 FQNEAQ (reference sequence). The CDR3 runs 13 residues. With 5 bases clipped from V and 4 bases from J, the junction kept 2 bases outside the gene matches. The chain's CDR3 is CASSAGQGNTIYF. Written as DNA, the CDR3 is TGTGCCAGCAGCGCGGGACAGGGAAACACCATATATTTT.

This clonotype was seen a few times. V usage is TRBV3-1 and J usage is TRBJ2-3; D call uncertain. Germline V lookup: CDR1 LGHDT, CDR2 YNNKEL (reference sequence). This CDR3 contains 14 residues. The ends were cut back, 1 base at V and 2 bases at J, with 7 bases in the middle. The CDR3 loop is CASSQVGFTDTQYF. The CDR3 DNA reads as TGTGCCAGCAGCCAAGTCGGCTTCACAGATACGCAGTATTTT.

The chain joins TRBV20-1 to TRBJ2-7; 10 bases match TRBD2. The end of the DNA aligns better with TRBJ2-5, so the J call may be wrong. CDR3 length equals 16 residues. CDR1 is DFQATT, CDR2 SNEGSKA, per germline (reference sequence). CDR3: CSAQKASGGVTETQYF. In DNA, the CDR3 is TGCAGTGCTCAAAAGGCTAGCGGGGGTGTAACAGAGACCCAGTACTTC.

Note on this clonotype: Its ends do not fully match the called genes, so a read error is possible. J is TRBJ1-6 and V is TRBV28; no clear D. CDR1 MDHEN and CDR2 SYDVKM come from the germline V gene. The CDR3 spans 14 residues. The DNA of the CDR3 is TGTGCCAGCAGTTTGGATGGGTATAGTTCACCCCTCCACTTT. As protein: CASSLDGYSSPLHF.

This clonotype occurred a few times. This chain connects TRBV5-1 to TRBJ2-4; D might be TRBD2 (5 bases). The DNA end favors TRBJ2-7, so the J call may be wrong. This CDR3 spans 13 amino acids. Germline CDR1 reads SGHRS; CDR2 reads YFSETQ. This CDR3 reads CASSLSLRGEQYF. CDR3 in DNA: TGCGCCAGCAGCTTAAGTCTACGGGGCGAGCAGTACTTC.

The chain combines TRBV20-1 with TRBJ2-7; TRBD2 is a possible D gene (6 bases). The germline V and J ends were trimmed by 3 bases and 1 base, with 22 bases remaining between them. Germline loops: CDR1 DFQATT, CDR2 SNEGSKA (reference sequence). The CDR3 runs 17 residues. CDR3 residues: CSARVAEVGLSSYEQYF. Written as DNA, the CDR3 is TGCAGTGCTAGGGTAGCGGAAGTGGGCCTATCGTCCTACGAGCAGTACTTC.

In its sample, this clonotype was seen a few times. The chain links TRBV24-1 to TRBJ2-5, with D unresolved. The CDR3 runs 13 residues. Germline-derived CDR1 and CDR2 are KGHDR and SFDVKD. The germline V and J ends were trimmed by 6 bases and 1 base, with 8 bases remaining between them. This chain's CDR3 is CATSRGSQETQYF. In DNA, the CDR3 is TGTGCCACCAGTCGTGGCAGCCAAGAGACCCAGTACTTC.

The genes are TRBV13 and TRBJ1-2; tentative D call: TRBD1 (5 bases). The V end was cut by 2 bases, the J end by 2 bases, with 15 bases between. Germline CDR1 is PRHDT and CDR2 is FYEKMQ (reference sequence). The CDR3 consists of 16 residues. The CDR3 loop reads CASSLSPPQANYGYTF. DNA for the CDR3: TGTGCCAGCAGCTTATCCCCGCCACAGGCCAACTATGGCTACACCTTC.

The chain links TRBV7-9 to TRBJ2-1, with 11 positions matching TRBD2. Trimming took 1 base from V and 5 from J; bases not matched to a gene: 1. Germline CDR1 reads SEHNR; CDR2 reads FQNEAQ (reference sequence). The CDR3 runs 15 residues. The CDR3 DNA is TGTGCCAGCAGCTTAGGTAGCGGGAGGGACAATGAGCAGTTCTTC. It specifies CASSLGSGRDNEQFF.

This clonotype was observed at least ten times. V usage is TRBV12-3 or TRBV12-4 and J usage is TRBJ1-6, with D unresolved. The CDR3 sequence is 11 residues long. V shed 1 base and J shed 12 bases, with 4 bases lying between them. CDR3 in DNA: TGTGCCAGCAGTTTAGGGGGACCCCTCCACTTT. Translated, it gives CASSLGGPLHF.

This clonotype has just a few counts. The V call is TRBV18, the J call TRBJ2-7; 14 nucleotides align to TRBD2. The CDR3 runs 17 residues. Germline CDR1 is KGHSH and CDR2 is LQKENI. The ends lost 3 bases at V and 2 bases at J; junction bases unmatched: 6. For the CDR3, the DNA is TGTGCCAGCTCACCGTCTCTGACTAGCGGGGGGGCCTACGAGCAGTACTTC. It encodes CASSPSLTSGGAYEQYF.

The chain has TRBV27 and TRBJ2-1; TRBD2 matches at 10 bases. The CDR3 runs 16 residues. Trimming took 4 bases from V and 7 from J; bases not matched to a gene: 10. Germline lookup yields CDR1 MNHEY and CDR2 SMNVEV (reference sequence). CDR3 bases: TGTGCCAGCAGTTCCCCAAGCGGGAGGGCCGGGAATGAGCAGTTCTTC. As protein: CASSSPSGRAGNEQFF.